This T cell receptor (beta chain) was profiled in a study of T cell repertoires in cytomegalovirus infection. Study background: Matching HLA type and CMV infection were both indicated by public TCR beta signatures.

Study-level results: Cumulated frequencies of public TCR beta families served to identify carriers of CMV plus the relevant HLA. HLA-C-restricted TCR beta clonotypes specific for CMV led the ex vivo response.

On this clonotype itself: Its antigen is as yet unknown.

The CDR3 is 13 amino acids. Germline V gene data show CDR1 as GTSNPN and CDR2 as SVGIG (reference sequence). Trimming cost V 1 base and J 7 bases, with 11 bases left between them. TCRdb reprocessed the reads with MiXCR, giving one entry per CDR3 protein. Of over 150,000 distinct CDR3 sequences listed, approximately 15% are singletons. The V call is TRBV30, the J call TRBJ2-1, with D hard to call. Material: PBMCs. This receptor was obtained from a human donor in good health (CMV status not recorded). Some clones in this sample may be carry-over from other donors' samples. For the CDR3, the DNA is TGTGCCTGGAGTGCCTTCTTGGGGAATGAGCAGTTCTTC. Translating gives CAWSAFLGNEQFF.